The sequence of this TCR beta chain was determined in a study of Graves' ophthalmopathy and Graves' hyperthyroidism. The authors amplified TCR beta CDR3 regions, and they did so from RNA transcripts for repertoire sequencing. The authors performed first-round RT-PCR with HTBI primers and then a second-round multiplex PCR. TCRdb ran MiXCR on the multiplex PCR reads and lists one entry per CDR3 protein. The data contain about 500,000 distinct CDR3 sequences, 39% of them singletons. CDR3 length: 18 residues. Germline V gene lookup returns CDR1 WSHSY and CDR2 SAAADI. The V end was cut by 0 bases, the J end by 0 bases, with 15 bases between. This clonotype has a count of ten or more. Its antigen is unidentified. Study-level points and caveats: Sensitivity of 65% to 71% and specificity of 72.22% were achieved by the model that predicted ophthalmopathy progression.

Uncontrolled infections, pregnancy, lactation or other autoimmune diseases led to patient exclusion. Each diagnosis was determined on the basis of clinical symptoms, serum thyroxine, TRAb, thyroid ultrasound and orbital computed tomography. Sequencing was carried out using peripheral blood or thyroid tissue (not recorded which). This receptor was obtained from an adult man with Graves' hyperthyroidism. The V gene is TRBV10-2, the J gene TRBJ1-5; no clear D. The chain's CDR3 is CASSESGGFGYSNQPQHF. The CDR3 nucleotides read TGCGCCAGCAGTGAGTCTGGAGGGTTTGGATATAGCAATCAGCCCCAGCATTTT.